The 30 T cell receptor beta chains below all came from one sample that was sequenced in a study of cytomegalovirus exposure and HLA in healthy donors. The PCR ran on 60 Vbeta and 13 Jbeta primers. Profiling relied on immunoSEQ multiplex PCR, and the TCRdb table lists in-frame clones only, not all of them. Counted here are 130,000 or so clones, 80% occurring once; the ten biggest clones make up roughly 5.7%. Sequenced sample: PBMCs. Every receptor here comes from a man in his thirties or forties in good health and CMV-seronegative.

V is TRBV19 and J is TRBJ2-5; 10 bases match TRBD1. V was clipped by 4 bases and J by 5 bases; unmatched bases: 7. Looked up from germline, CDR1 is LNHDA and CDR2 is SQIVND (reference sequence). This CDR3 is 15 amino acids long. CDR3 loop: CASSNDRGRRETQYF. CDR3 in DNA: TGTGCCAGTAGTAATGACAGGGGGCGCAGGGAGACCCAGTACTTC.

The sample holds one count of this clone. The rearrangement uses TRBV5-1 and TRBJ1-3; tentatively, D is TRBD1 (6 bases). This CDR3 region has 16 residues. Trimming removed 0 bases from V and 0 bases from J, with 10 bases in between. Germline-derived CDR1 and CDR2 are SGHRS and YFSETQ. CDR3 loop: CASSLGTVYSGNTIYF. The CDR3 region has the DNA TGCGCCAGCAGCTTGGGGACAGTCTACTCTGGAAACACCATATATTTT.

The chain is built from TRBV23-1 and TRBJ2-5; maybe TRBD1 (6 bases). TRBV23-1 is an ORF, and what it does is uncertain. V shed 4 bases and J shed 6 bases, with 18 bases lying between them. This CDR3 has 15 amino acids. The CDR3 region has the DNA TGCGCCAGCAGTCGATGGGACACCACCGGAAAGACCCAGTACTTC. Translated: CASSRWDTTGKTQYF.

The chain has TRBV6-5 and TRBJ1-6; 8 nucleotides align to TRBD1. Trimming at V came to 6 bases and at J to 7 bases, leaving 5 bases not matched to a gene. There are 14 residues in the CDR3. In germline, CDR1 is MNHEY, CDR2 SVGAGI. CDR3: CASSRTGLNSPLHF. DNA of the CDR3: TGTGCCAGCAGCAGGACAGGGCTAAATTCACCCCTCCACTTT.

The CDR3 DNA reads TGTGCCAGCAGCTTAGATCGGGGGAGCGGGGAGCTGTTTTTT. Its translation is CASSLDRGSGELFF. V is TRBV11-2 and J is TRBJ2-2; D is possibly TRBD2 (6 bases). Trimming took 0 bases from V and 7 from J, leaving 9 bases between them. The CDR3 covers 14 residues. The germline V gene encodes CDR1 SGHAT and CDR2 FQNNGV.

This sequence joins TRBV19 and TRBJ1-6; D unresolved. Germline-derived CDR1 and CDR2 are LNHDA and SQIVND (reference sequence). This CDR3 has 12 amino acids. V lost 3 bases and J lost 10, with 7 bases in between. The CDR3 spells CASSIPGSPLHF. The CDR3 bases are TGTGCCAGTAGTATCCCCGGGTCACCCCTCCACTTT.

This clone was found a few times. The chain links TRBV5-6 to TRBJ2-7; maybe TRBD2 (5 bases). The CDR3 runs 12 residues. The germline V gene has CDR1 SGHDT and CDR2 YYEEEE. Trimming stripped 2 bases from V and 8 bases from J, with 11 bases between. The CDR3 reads CASSFDYSKQYF. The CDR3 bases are TGTGCCAGCAGCTTTGACTACAGTAAGCAGTACTTC.

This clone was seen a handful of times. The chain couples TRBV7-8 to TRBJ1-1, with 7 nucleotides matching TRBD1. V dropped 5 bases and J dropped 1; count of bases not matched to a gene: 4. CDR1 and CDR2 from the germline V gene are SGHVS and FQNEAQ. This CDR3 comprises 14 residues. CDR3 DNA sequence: TGTGCCAGCAGCCCCTACAGGGGGAACACTGAAGCTTTCTTT. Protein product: CASSPYRGNTEAFF.

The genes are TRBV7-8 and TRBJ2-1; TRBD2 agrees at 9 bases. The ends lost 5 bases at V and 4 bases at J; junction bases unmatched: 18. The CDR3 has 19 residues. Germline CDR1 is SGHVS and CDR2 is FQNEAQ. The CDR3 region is CASSKSPGSGSRGYNEQFF. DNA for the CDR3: TGTGCCAGCAGCAAATCCCCGGGTAGCGGGAGCAGGGGGTACAATGAGCAGTTCTTC.

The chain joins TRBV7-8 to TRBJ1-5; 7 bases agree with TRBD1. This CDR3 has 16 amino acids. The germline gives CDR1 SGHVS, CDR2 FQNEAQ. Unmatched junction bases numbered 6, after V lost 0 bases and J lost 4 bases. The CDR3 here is CASSLAPGGKNQPQHF. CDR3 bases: TGTGCCAGCAGCTTAGCTCCAGGGGGAAAAAATCAGCCCCAGCATTTT.

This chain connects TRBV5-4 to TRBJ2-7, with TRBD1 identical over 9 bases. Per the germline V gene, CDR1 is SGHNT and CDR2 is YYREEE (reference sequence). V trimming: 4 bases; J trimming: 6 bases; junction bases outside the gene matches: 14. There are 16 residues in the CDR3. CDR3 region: CASSIGGGDRVGEQYF. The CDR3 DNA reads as TGTGCCAGCAGCATAGGCGGAGGGGACAGGGTAGGCGAGCAGTACTTC.

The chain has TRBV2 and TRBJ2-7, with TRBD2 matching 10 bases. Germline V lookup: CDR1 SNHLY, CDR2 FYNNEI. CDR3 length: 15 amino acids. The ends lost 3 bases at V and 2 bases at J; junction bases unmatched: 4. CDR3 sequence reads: CASSDWTSGAYEQYF. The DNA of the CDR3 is TGTGCCAGCAGTGATTGGACTAGCGGAGCCTACGAGCAGTACTTC.

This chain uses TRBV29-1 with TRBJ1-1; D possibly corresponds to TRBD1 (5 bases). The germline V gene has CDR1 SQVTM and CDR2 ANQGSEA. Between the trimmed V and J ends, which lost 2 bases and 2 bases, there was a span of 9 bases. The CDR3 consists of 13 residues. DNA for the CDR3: TGCAGCGTTGAAACAGGTATAAACACTGAAGCTTTCTTT. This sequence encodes CSVETGINTEAFF.

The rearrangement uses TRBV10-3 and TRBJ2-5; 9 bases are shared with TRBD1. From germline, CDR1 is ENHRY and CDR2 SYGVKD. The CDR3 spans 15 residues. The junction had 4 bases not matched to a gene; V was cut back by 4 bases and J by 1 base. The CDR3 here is CAISVGTGTQETQYF. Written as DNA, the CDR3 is TGTGCCATCAGTGTGGGGACAGGGACCCAAGAGACCCAGTACTTC.

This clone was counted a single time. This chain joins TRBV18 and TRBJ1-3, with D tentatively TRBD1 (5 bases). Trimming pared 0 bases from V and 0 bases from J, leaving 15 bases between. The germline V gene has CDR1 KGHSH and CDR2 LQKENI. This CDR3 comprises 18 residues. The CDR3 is CASSPPGFGGSSGNTIYF. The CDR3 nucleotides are TGTGCCAGCTCACCACCCGGGTTCGGGGGGTCCTCTGGAAACACCATATATTTT. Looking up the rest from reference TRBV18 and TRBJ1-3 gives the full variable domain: NAGVMQNPRHLVRRRGQEARLRCSPMKGHSHVYWYRQLPEEGLKFMVYLQKENIIDESGMPKERFSAEFPKEGPSILRIQQVVRGDSAAYFCASSPPGFGGSSGNTIYFGEGSWLTVV.

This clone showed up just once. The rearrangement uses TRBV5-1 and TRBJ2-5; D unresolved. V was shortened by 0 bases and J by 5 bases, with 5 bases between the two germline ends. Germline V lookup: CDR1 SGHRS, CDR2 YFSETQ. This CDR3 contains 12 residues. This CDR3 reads CASSLARETQYF. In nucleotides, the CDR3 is TGCGCCAGCAGCTTGGCCCGGGAGACCCAGTACTTC. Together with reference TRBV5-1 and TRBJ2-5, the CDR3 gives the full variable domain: KAGVTQTPRYLIKTRGQQVTLSCSPISGHRSVSWYQQTPGQGLQFLFEYFSETQRNKGNFPGRFSGRQFSNSRSEMNVSTLELGDSALYLCASSLARETQYFGPGTRLLVL.

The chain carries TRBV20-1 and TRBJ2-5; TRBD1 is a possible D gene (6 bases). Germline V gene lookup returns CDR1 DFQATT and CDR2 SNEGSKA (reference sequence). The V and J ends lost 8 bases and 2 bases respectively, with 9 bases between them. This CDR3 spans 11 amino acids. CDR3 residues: CSWGQQETQYF. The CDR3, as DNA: TGCAGTTGGGGACAACAAGAGACCCAGTACTTC.

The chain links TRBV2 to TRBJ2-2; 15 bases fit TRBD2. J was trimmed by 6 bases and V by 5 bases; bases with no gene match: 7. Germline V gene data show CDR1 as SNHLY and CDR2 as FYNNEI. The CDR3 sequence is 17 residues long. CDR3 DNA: TGTGCCAGCAGTAAGGGACTAGCGGGAGGAAGGGCCGGGGAGCTGTTTTTT. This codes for CASSKGLAGGRAGELFF.

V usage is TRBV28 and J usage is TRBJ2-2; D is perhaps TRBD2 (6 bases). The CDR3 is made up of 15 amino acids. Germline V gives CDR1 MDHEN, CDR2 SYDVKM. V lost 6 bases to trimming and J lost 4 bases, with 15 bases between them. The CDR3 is CASRLGGTGTGELFF. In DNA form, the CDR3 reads TGTGCCAGCAGGCTTGGGGGGACGGGCACCGGGGAGCTGTTTTTT.

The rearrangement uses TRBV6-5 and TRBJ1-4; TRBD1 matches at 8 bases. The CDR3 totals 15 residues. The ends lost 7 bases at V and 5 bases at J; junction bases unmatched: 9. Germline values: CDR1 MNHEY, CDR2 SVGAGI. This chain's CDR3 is CASKGRTGINEKLFF. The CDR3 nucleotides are TGTGCCAGCAAGGGACGGACAGGGATAAATGAAAAACTGTTTTTT.

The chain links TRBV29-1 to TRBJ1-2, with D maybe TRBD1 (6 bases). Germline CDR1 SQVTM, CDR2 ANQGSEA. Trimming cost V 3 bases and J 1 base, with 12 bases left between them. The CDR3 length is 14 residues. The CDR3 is CSVETGADNYGYTF. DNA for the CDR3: TGCAGCGTTGAGACAGGCGCCGATAACTATGGCTACACCTTC. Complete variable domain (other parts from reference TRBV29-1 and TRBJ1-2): SAVISQKPSRDICQRGTSLTIQCQVDSQVTMMFWYRQQPGQSLTLIATANQGSEATYESGFVIDKFPISRPNLTFSTLTVSNMSPEDSSIYLCSVETGADNYGYTFGSGTRLTVV.

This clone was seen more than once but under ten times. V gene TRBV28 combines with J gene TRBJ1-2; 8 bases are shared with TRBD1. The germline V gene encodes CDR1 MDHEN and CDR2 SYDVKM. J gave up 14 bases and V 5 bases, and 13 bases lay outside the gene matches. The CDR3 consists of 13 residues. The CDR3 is CASSVGQGGRGTF. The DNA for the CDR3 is TGTGCCAGCAGTGTAGGACAGGGTGGCAGAGGGACCTTC.

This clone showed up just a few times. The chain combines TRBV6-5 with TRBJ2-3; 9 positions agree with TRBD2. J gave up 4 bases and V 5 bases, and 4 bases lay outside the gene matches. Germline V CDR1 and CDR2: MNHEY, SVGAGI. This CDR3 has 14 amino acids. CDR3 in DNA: TGTGCCAGCAGTCCGGGACTAGCAGCAGATACGCAGTATTTT. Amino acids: CASSPGLAADTQYF.

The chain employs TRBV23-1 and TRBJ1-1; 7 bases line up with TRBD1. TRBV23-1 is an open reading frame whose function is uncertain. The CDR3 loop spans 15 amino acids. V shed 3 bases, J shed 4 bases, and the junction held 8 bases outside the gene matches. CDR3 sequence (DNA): TGCGCCAGCAGTCAGCTAATCAGGGGGACCACTGAAGCTTTCTTT. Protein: CASSQLIRGTTEAFF.

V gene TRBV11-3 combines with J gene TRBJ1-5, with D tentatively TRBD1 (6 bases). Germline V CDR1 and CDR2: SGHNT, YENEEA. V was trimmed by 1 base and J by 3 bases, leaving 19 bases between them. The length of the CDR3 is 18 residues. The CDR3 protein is CASSLGGSGRGPNQPQHF. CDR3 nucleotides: TGTGCCAGCAGCTTAGGAGGTTCGGGCAGGGGTCCCAATCAGCCCCAGCATTTT.

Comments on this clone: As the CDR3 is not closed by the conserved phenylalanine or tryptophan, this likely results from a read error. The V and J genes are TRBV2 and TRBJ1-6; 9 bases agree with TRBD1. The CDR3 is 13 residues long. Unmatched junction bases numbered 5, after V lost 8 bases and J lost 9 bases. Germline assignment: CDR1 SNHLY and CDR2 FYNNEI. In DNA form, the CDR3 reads TGTGCCAGCTCCGGGACAGGGAGTTCACCCCTCCACGTT. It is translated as CASSGTGSSPLHV.

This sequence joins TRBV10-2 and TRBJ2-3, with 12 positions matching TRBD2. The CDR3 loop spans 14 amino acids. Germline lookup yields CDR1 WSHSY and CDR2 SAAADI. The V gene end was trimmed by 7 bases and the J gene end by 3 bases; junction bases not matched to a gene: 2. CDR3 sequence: CASKTSGGTDTQYF. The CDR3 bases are TGCGCCAGCAAGACTAGCGGGGGAACAGATACGCAGTATTTT.

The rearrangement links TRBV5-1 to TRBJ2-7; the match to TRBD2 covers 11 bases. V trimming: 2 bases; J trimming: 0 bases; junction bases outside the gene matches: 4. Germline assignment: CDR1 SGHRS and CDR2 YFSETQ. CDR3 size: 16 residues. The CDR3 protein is CASSLDLAGGSYEQYF. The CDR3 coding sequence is TGCGCCAGCAGCTTAGACCTAGCGGGGGGCTCCTACGAGCAGTACTTC.

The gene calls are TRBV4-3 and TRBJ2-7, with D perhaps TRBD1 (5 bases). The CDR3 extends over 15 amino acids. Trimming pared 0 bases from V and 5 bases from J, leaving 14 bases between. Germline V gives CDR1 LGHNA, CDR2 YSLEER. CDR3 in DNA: TGCGCCAGCAGCCAAGATCGGACACCGGGCCACGAGCAGTACTTC. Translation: CASSQDRTPGHEQYF.

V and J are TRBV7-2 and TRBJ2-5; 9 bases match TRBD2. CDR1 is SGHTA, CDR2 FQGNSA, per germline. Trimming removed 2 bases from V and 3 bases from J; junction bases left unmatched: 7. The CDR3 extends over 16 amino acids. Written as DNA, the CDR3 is TGTGCCAGCAGCTTAATGCGTAGCGGGGGAAAAGAGACCCAGTACTTC. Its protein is CASSLMRSGGKETQYF.